These 26 T cell receptor beta chains were all obtained from the same sample, sequenced in a study of T cells in Graves' hyperthyroidism and ophthalmopathy. Template material for amplifying TCR beta CDR3 regions consisted of RNA transcripts. RT-PCR in the first round (using the HTBI primer set) targeted the TCR CDR3. Via MiXCR, TCRdb re-called the multiplex PCR reads, giving one row per CDR3 protein. The data contain a few hundred thousand distinct CDR3 sequences, 15% to 17% of them seen just once; the ten biggest clones take up about 27%. Specimen: blood. The receptors were gathered from a woman younger than 30 with Graves' hyperthyroidism that later progressed to Graves' ophthalmopathy.

This clonotype was found many times. V is TRBV20-1 and J is TRBJ1-1; D is uncertain. The CDR3 is 13 residues long. Germline CDR1 reads DFQATT; CDR2 reads SNEGSKA (reference sequence). Trimming pared 6 bases from V and 3 bases from J, leaving 14 bases between. For the CDR3, the DNA is TGCAGTGCGCTGAGTTTTGTGGACACTGAAGCTTTCTTT. Translated, it gives CSALSFVDTEAFF.

This clonotype was recorded many times. The chain links TRBV7-9 to TRBJ1-1, with 8 bases matching TRBD1. Looked up from germline, CDR1 is SEHNR and CDR2 is FQNEAQ (reference sequence). This CDR3 has 15 amino acids. After removal of 5 bases from V and 0 bases from J, the junction contained 5 bases not matched to a gene. CDR3 protein: CASSPGQVLNTEAFF. The CDR3 nucleotides are TGTGCCAGCAGCCCGGGACAGGTCTTGAACACTGAAGCTTTCTTT. The full variable domain, rest sourced from reference TRBV7-9 and TRBJ1-1, is DTGVSQNPRHKITKRGQNVTFRCDPISEHNRLYWYRQTLGQGPEFLTYFQNEAQLEKSRLLSDRFSAERPKGSFSTLEIQRTEQGDSAMYLCASSPGQVLNTEAFFGQGTRLTVV.

This clonotype was observed a few times. The junction shows a germline mismatch at one end, possibly a read error. V is TRBV12-5 and J is TRBJ2-1, with 11 nucleotides matching TRBD2. The CDR3 length is 19 residues. From germline, CDR1 is LGHNT and CDR2 FRNRAP. The CDR3 DNA follows: TGTGCTAGTGGTTTGGCCGGACTAGCGGGTGGAAGCTCCTACAATGAGCGGTTCTTC. Encoded protein: CASGLAGLAGGSSYNERFF.

This chain joins TRBV12-3 or TRBV12-4 and TRBJ2-7, with TRBD2 identical over 13 bases. This CDR3 region has 14 residues. After removal of 10 bases from V and 6 bases from J, the junction contained 9 bases not matched to a gene. As DNA, the CDR3 is TGTGCCATCCCAAAGCGGACTAGCGGGAGCGAGCAGTACTTC. It yields the protein CAIPKRTSGSEQYF.

The V gene is TRBV27, the J gene TRBJ2-1; 14 positions agree with TRBD2. Trimming took 2 bases from V and 4 from J; bases not matched to a gene: 7. The CDR3 length is 18 residues. Germline lookup yields CDR1 MNHEY and CDR2 SMNVEV (reference sequence). The CDR3: CASSLKGLAGEWYNEQFF. CDR3 nucleotides: TGTGCCAGCAGTTTAAAGGGACTAGCGGGAGAGTGGTACAATGAGCAGTTCTTC.

This clonotype was picked up many times. This chain links TRBV6-6 with TRBJ1-1, with no clear D. Trimming took 0 bases from V and 10 from J, leaving 12 bases between them. CDR1 is MNHNY and CDR2 is SVGAGI in the germline V gene (reference sequence). This CDR3 region has 13 residues. CDR3 DNA: TGTGCCAGCAGTTACTCGAGAGACCAAGGAGCTTTCTTT. This translates into CASSYSRDQGAFF.

This clonotype was seen ten or more times. CDR3 DNA sequence: TGTGCCAGCAGTTTATTGGGACCTCGCACAGATACGCAGTATTTT. Its protein product is CASSLLGPRTDTQYF. V usage is TRBV28 and J usage is TRBJ2-3; either TRBD1 or TRBD2 may supply D (5 bases each). Deletions cut 1 base from V and 1 base from J, with 9 bases between. Germline-derived CDR1 and CDR2 are MDHEN and SYDVKM. This CDR3 is built from 15 residues.

Many counts were recorded for this clonotype. The gene calls are TRBV12-3 or TRBV12-4 and TRBJ1-5, with D unclear. The CDR3 contains 13 residues. The germline V and J ends were trimmed by 5 bases and 3 bases, with 8 bases remaining between them. Here the CDR3 DNA reads TGTGCCAGCAGTGGGCAGGTCAATCAGCCCCAGCATTTT. Translation: CASSGQVNQPQHF.

This clonotype was found many times. The V call is TRBV28, the J call TRBJ1-4; D not certain. Trimming shortened V by 2 bases and J by 5 bases, and 9 bases separated the two germline ends. CDR1 and CDR2 from the germline V gene are MDHEN and SYDVKM. The CDR3 consists of 14 residues. The CDR3 protein is CASSLRQANEKLFF. CDR3 sequence (DNA): TGTGCCAGCAGTTTACGGCAGGCGAATGAAAAACTGTTTTTT.

V gene TRBV28 combines with J gene TRBJ1-2; D is possibly TRBD1 (6 bases). V was shortened by 4 bases and J by 2 bases, with 14 bases between the two germline ends. This CDR3 comprises 15 residues. Germline assignment: CDR1 MDHEN and CDR2 SYDVKM. CDR3: CASSSRTDPNYGYTF. CDR3 bases: TGTGCCAGCAGTTCCAGGACAGACCCCAACTATGGCTACACCTTC.

This clonotype was seen at least ten times. J is TRBJ1-2 and V is TRBV6-1, with D perhaps matching TRBD1 (6 bases). Germline V CDR1 and CDR2: MNHNS, SASEGT. CDR3 length: 14 amino acids. Between the trimmed V and J ends, which lost 5 bases and 8 bases, there was a span of 18 bases. The DNA for the CDR3 is TGTGCCAGCAGTTATTCACGGGACATAGAGGGCTACACCTTC. This encodes CASSYSRDIEGYTF.

This clonotype was seen many times. V is TRBV7-9 and J is TRBJ2-5, with D perhaps matching TRBD2 (6 bases). Trimming took off 5 bases at V and 1 base at J, with 11 bases between the two ends. Per the germline V gene, CDR1 is SEHNR and CDR2 is FQNEAQ (reference sequence). The CDR3 contains 14 residues. The CDR3 DNA sequence: TGTGCCAGCAGCCAGGGACTTACCCAAGAGACCCAGTACTTC. Translated: CASSQGLTQETQYF. Full variable domain (rest looked up from reference TRBV7-9 and TRBJ2-5): DTGVSQNPRHKITKRGQNVTFRCDPISEHNRLYWYRQTLGQGPEFLTYFQNEAQLEKSRLLSDRFSAERPKGSFSTLEIQRTEQGDSAMYLCASSQGLTQETQYFGPGTRLLVL.

The rearrangement links TRBV6-1 to TRBJ1-1; 7 bases fit TRBD1. CDR3 length equals 13 residues. The trim removed 7 bases at V and 8 bases at J, leaving 10 bases unmatched. The germline V gene encodes CDR1 MNHNS and CDR2 SASEGT. The DNA of the CDR3 is TGTGCCAGCAAATTTCAGGGGGGGACCGAAGCTTTCTTT. It encodes CASKFQGGTEAFF.

There are many counts of this clonotype. The chain employs TRBV7-2 and TRBJ1-1; TRBD1 matches at 10 bases. The CDR3 consists of 16 residues. Germline assignment: CDR1 SGHTA and CDR2 FQGNSA. Trimming at V came to 3 bases and at J to 11 bases, leaving 15 bases not matched to a gene. The CDR3 loop is CASSFRETGTGERAFF. DNA for the CDR3: TGTGCCAGCAGCTTTCGGGAAACCGGGACAGGGGAGCGGGCTTTCTTT.

This clonotype has a count of ten or more. The J gene is TRBJ2-3, the V gene TRBV2; D assignment may be TRBD1 or TRBD2 (5 bases each). This CDR3 has 15 amino acids. V lost 1 base and J lost 4, with 12 bases in between. From germline, CDR1 is SNHLY and CDR2 FYNNEI. CDR3 coding DNA: TGTGCCAGCAGTGAAGGGCAGTTGGGGGCAGATACGCAGTATTTT. It encodes CASSEGQLGADTQYF.

As regards this clonotype: This may arise from a read error, as a much more abundant clone is one base away. The CDR3 loop reads CACSSWTGVVEQYF. CDR3 nucleotides: TGTGCCTGCAGCTCCTGGACAGGGGTTGTCGAGCAGTACTTC. The genes are TRBV7-9 and TRBJ2-7, with 9 bases aligning to TRBD1. The CDR3 is made up of 14 amino acids. Germline V CDR1 and CDR2: SEHNR, FQNEAQ (reference sequence).

The chain carries TRBV19 and TRBJ1-5, with D unclear. The CDR3 is 14 residues long. Looked up from germline, CDR1 is LNHDA and CDR2 is SQIVND (reference sequence). V was trimmed by 7 bases and J by 4 bases, leaving 14 bases between them. The CDR3 DNA follows: TGTGCCAGTAAGGGCCCTCCCTGGAATCAGCCCCAGCATTTT. Its translation is CASKGPPWNQPQHF.

At least ten counts were recorded for this clonotype. J is TRBJ1-6 and V is TRBV2; tentative D call: TRBD1 (6 bases). Germline V gives CDR1 SNHLY, CDR2 FYNNEI. CDR3 length: 15 residues. The V and J ends lost 4 bases and 9 bases respectively, with 16 bases between them. CDR3 protein: CASSALQQGGSPLHF. In nucleotides, the CDR3 is TGTGCCAGCAGTGCGTTGCAACAGGGCGGTTCACCCCTCCACTTT.

The chain links TRBV24-1 to TRBJ1-3; D gene uncertain. Germline CDR1 reads KGHDR; CDR2 reads SFDVKD. The V end was cut by 4 bases, the J end by 0 bases, with 6 bases between. This CDR3 spans 14 amino acids. The CDR3 here is CATSDNNSGNTIYF. The CDR3 DNA reads as TGTGCCACCAGTGACAACAACTCTGGAAACACCATATATTTT.

This clonotype was detected ten times or more. The gene calls are TRBV2 and TRBJ1-5; no clear D. CDR1 and CDR2 from the germline V gene are SNHLY and FYNNEI. This CDR3 is built from 15 residues. The V and J ends lost 1 base and 0 bases respectively, with 7 bases between them. CDR3 DNA sequence: TGTGCCAGCAGTGAAGGTTCATATAGCAATCAGCCCCAGCATTTT. It is translated as CASSEGSYSNQPQHF.

Turning to this clonotype: With a much larger clone just one base away, this may be a read error. The chain couples TRBV13 to TRBJ2-1; 11 bases line up with TRBD2. The CDR3 has 16 amino acids. The V and J ends lost 4 bases and 6 bases, in that order; junction bases with no gene match: 8. Looked up from germline, CDR1 is PRHDT and CDR2 is FYEKMQ (reference sequence). The CDR3 protein is CASSSIAGGPLNEQFF. The CDR3 nucleotides read TGTGCCAGCAGCTCGATAGCGGGAGGGCCACTCAATGAGCAGTTCTTC. The whole variable domain, filled in from reference TRBV13 and TRBJ2-1, reads AAGVIQSPRHLIKEKRETATLKCYPIPRHDTVYWYQQGPGQDPQFLISFYEKMQSDKGSIPDRFSAQQFSDYHSELNMSSLELGDSALYFCASSSIAGGPLNEQFFGPGTRLTVL.

In its sample, this clonotype was seen a few times. V usage is TRBV10-3 and J usage is TRBJ2-3; 12 nucleotides align to TRBD1. This CDR3 has 20 residues. In germline, CDR1 is ENHRY, CDR2 SYGVKD. V shed 6 bases, J shed 2 bases, and the junction held 18 bases outside the gene matches. The CDR3, as DNA: TGTGCCATCAGCGGGACAGGGGGCAGTTCACAGGCCCCCCACACAGATACGCAGTATTTT. As protein: CAISGTGGSSQAPHTDTQYF.

This clonotype was observed many times. The chain carries TRBV20-1 and TRBJ2-7, with a possible D match to TRBD2 (5 bases). CDR3 length: 15 amino acids. Trimming removed 0 bases from V and 6 bases from J, with 18 bases in between. The germline V gene has CDR1 DFQATT and CDR2 SNEGSKA (reference sequence). CDR3 residues: CSARDIVLDGGEQYF. The CDR3 region has the DNA TGCAGTGCTAGAGATATAGTTCTTGACGGAGGCGAGCAGTACTTC.

This clonotype has ten or more counts. This chain connects TRBV6-5 to TRBJ1-2; unclear D gene. CDR1 and CDR2 (germline): MNHEY, SVGAGI. V was cut by 2 bases and J by 5 bases, with 12 bases left in between. The CDR3 spans 14 residues. The CDR3 loop is CASSYGGGYYGYTF. The CDR3 coding sequence is TGTGCCAGCAGTTACGGTGGCGGATATTATGGCTACACCTTC.

V and J are TRBV3-1 and TRBJ1-5, with D maybe TRBD1 (6 bases). Germline-derived CDR1 and CDR2 are LGHDT and YNNKEL (reference sequence). There are 15 residues in the CDR3. The V end was cut by 0 bases, the J end by 6 bases, with 12 bases between. The CDR3 coding sequence is TGTGCCAGCAGCCAAGAAGTCGCACAGGGTCAGCCCCAGCATTTT. As protein: CASSQEVAQGQPQHF.

In its sample, this clonotype was seen a few times. V gene TRBV28 combines with J gene TRBJ2-3, with 13 nucleotides matching TRBD2. The germline V gene encodes CDR1 MDHEN and CDR2 SYDVKM. CDR3 length: 16 residues. The V and J ends lost 6 bases and 6 bases, in that order; junction bases with no gene match: 9. CDR3 sequence reads: CASRLLLAGGPDTQYF. The CDR3 DNA reads TGTGCCAGCAGACTCCTACTAGCGGGAGGGCCGGATACGCAGTATTTT.